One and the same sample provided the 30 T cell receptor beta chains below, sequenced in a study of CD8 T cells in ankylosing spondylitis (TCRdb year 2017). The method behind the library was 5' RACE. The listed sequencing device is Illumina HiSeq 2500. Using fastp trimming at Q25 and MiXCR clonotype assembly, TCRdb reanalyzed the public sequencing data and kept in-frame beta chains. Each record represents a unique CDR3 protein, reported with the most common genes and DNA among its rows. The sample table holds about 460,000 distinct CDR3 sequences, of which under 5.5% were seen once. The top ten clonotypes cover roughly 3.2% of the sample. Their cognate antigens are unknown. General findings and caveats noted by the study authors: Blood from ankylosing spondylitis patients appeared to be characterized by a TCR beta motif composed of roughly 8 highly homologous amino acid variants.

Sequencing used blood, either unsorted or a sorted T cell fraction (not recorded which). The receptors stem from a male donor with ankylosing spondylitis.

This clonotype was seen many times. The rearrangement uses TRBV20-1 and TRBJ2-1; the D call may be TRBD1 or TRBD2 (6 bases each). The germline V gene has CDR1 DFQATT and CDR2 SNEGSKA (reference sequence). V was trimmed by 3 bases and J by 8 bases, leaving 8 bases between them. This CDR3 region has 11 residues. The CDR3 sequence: CSASGGDEQFF. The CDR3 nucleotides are TGCAGTGCTAGCGGGGGCGATGAGCAGTTCTTC.

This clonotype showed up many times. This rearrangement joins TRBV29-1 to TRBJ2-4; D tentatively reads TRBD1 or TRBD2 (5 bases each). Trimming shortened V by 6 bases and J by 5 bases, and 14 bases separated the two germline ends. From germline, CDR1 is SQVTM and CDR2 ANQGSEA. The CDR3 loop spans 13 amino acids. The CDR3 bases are TGCAGCGTCGCTGGGACGGACCAAAACATTCAGTACTTC. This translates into CSVAGTDQNIQYF.

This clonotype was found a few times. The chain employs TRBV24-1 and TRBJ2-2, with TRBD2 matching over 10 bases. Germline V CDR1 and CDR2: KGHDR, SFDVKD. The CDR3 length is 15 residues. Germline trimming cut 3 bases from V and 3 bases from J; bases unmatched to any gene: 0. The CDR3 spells CATSDSGRDTGELFF. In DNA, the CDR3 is TGTGCCACCAGTGATAGCGGGAGGGACACCGGGGAGCTGTTTTTT.

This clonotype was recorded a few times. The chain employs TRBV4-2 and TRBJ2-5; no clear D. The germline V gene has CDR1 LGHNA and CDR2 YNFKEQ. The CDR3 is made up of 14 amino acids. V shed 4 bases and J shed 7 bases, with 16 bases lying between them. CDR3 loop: CASSPRAPGGTQYF. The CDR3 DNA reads TGTGCCAGCAGCCCCCGGGCCCCGGGTGGGACCCAGTACTTC.

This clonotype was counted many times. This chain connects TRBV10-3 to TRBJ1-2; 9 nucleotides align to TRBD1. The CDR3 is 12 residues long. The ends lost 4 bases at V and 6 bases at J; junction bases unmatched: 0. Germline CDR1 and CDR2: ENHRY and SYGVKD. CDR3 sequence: CAISGTGDGYTF. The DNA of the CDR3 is TGTGCCATCAGTGGGACAGGGGATGGCTACACCTTC.

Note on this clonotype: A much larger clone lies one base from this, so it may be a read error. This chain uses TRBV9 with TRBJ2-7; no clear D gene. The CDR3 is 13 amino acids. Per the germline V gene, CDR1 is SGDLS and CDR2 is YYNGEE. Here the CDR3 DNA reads TGTGCCAGCCGCGTAGGTGGGAACTACGAGCAGTACTTC. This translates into CASRVGGNYEQYF.

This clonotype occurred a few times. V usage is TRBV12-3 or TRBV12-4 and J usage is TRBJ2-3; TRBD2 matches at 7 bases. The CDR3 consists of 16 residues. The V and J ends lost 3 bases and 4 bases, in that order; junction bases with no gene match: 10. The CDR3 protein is CASSFGGAGRPDTQYF. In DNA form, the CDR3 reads TGTGCCAGCAGTTTTGGAGGAGCGGGGAGGCCAGATACGCAGTATTTT.

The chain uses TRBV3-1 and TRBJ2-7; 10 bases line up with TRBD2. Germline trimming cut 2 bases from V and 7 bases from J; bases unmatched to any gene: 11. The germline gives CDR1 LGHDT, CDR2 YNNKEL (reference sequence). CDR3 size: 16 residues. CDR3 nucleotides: TGTGCCAGCAGCCAACATACCGGACTAGCGGAACATGAGCAGTACTTC. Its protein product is CASSQHTGLAEHEQYF.

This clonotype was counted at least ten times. The CDR3 region is CSANYRGPQQPQHF. The CDR3 DNA follows: TGCAGTGCTAACTACAGGGGGCCACAACAGCCCCAGCATTTT. The chain recombines TRBV20-1 with TRBJ1-5, with TRBD1 matching over 9 bases. Per germline, CDR1 DFQATT and CDR2 SNEGSKA (reference sequence). After removal of 4 bases from V and 7 bases from J, the junction contained 8 bases not matched to a gene. This CDR3 has 14 amino acids.

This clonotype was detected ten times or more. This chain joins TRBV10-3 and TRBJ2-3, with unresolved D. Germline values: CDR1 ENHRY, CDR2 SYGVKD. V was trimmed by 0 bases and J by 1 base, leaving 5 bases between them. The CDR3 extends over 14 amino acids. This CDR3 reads CAISESVRTDTQYF. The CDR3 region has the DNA TGTGCCATCAGTGAGTCGGTCCGCACAGATACGCAGTATTTT.

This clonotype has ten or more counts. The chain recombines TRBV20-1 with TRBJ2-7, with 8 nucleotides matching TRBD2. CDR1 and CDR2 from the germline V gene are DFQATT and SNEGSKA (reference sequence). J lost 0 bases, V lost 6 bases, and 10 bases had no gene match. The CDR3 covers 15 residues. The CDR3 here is CSAPAGGDVSYEQYF. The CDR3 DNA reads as TGCAGTGCCCCAGCCGGGGGGGACGTCTCCTACGAGCAGTACTTC.

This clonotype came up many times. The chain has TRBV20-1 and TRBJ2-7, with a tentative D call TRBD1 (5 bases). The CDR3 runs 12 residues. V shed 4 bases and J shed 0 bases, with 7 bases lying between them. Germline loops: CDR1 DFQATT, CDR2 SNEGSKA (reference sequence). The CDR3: CSATTGSYEQYF. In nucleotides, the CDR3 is TGCAGTGCTACTACAGGCTCCTACGAGCAGTACTTC.

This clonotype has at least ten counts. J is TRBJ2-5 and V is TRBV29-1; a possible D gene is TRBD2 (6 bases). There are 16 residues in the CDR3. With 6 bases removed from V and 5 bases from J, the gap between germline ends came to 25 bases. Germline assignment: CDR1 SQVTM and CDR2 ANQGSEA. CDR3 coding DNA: TGCAGCGTAGAAAGCGCTCGTAGAAGGAGGGGCGAGACCCAGTACTTC. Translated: CSVESARRRRGETQYF.

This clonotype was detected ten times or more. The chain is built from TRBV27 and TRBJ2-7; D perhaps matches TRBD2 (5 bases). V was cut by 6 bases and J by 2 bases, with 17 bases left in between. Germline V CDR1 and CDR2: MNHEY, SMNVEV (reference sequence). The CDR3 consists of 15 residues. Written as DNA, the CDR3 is TGTGCCAGCAGCTCGGACGGACTCGGTACCTACGAGCAGTACTTC. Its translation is CASSSDGLGTYEQYF.

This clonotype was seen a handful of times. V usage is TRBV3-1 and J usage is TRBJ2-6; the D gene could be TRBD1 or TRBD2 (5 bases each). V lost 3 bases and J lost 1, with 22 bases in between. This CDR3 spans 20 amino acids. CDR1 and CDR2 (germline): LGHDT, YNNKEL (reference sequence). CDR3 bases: TGTGCCAGCAGCCACACTGGGGGAACCACATCTGCGTCTGGGGCCAACGTCCTGACTTTC. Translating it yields CASSHTGGTTSASGANVLTF.

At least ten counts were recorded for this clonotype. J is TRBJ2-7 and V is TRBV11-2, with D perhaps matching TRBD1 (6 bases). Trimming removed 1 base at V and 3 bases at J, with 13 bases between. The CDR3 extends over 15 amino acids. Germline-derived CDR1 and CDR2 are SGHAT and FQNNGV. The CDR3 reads CASSLGDKINYEQYF. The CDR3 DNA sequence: TGTGCCAGCAGCTTAGGGGACAAGATTAACTACGAGCAGTACTTC. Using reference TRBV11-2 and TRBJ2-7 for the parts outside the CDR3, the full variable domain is EAGVAQSPRYKIIEKRQSVAFWCNPISGHATLYWYQQILGQGPKLLIQFQNNGVVDDSQLPKDRFSAERLKGVDSTLKIQPAKLEDSAVYLCASSLGDKINYEQYFGPGTRLTVT.

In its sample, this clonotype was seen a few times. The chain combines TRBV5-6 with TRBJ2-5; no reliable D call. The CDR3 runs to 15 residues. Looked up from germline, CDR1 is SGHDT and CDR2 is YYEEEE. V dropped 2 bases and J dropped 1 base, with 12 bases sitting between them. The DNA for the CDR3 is TGTGCCAGCAGCTTCGGGCCACCTCCCCAAGAGACCCAGTACTTC. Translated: CASSFGPPPQETQYF.

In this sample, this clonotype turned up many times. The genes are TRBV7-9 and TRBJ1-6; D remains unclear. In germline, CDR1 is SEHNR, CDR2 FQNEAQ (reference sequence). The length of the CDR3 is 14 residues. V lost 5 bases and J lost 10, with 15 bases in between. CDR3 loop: CASSRVTSGSPLHF. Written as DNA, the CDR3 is TGTGCCAGCAGCCGAGTAACCTCCGGGTCACCCCTCCACTTT. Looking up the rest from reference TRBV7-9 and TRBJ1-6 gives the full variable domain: DTGVSQNPRHKITKRGQNVTFRCDPISEHNRLYWYRQTLGQGPEFLTYFQNEAQLEKSRLLSDRFSAERPKGSFSTLEIQRTEQGDSAMYLCASSRVTSGSPLHFGNGTRLTVT.

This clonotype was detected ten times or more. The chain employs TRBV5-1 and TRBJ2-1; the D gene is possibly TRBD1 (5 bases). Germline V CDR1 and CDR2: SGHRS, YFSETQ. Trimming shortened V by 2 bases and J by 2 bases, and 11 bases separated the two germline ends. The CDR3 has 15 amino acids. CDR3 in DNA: TGCGCCAGCAGCTTCAACGGACAAACCTACAATGAGCAGTTCTTC. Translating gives CASSFNGQTYNEQFF.

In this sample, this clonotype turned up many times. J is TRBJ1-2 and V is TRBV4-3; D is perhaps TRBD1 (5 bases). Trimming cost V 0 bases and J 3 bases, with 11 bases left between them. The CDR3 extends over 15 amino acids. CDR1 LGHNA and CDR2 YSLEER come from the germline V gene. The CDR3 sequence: CASSQDWGFYYGYTF. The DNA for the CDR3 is TGCGCCAGCAGCCAAGATTGGGGGTTCTACTATGGCTACACCTTC.

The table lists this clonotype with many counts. The CDR3 DNA sequence: TGTGCCAGCAGCTCCCCGGGACTAGCGGGATCCCCTTACGAGCAGTACTTC. Amino acids: CASSSPGLAGSPYEQYF. The genes are TRBV7-9 and TRBJ2-7; 13 bases align to TRBD2. There are 17 residues in the CDR3. Germline V gives CDR1 SEHNR, CDR2 FQNEAQ (reference sequence). J gave up 4 bases and V 4 bases, and 10 bases lay outside the gene matches. The full variable domain, completed using reference TRBV7-9 and TRBJ2-7, is DTGVSQNPRHKITKRGQNVTFRCDPISEHNRLYWYRQTLGQGPEFLTYFQNEAQLEKSRLLSDRFSAERPKGSFSTLEIQRTEQGDSAMYLCASSSPGLAGSPYEQYFGPGTRLTVT.

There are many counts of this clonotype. CDR3 nucleotides: TGCAGTGCTCAACGGGAATATAGCAATCAGCCCCAGCATTTT. Protein sequence: CSAQREYSNQPQHF. The V call is TRBV20-1, the J call TRBJ1-5; D unresolved. Between the trimmed V and J ends, which lost 5 bases and 0 bases, there was a span of 11 bases. The CDR3 spans 14 residues. Per the germline V gene, CDR1 is DFQATT and CDR2 is SNEGSKA (reference sequence).

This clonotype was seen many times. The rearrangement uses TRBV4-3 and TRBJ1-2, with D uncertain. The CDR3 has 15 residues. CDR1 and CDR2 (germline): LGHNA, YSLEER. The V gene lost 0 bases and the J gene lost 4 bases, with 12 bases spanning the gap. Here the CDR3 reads CASSQEGLDGYGYTF. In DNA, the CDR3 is TGCGCCAGCAGCCAAGAGGGTTTGGATGGCTATGGCTACACCTTC.

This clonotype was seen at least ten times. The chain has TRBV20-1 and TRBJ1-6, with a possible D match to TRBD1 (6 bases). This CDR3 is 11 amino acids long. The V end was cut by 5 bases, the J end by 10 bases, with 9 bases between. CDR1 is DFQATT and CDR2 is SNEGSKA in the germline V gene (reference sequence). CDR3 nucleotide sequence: TGCAGTGCTCGCGGGGGCTCACCCCTCCACTTT. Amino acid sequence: CSARGGSPLHF.

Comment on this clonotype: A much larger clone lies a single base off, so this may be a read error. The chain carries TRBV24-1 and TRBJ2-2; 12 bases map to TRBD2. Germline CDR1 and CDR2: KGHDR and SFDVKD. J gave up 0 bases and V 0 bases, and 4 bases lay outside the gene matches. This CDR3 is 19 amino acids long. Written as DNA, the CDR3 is TGTGCCACCAGTGATTTGATGGCTAGCGGGAGGGCGAACACCGGGGAGCTGTTTTTT. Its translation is CATSDLMASGRANTGELFF.

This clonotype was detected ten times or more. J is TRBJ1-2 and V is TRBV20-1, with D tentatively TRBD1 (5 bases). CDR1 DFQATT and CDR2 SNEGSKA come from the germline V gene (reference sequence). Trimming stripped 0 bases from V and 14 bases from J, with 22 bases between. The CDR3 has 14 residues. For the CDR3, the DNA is TGCAGTGCTAGAGATCCGGCAGGCGGGGCCCCGAGTACCTTC. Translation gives CSARDPAGGAPSTF.

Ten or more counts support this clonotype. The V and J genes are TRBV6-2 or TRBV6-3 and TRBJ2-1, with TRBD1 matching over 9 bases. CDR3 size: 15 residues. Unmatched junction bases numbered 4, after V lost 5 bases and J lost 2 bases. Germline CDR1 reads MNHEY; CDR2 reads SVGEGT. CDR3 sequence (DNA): TGTGCCAGCAGTACCCGGGACAGGGCCTACAATGAGCAGTTCTTC. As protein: CASSTRDRAYNEQFF.

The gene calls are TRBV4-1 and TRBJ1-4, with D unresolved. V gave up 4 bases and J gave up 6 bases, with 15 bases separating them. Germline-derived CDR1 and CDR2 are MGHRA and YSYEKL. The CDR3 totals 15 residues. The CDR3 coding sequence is TGCGCCAGCAGCCGAACCATGGCGGCAGATGAAAAACTGTTTTTT. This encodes CASSRTMAADEKLFF.

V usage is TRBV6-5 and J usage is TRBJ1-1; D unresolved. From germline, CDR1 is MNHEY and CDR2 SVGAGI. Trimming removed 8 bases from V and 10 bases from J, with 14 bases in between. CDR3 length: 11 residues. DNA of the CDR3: TGTGCCAGCCAAATCGGCAGGTCAGCTTTCTTT. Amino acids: CASQIGRSAFF.

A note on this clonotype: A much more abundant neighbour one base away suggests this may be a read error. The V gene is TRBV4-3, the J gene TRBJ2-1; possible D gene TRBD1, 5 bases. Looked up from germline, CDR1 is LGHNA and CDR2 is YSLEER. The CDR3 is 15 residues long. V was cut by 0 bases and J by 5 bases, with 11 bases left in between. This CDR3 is CASSQEMTENNEQFF. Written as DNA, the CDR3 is TGCGCCAGCAGCCAAGAAATGACAGAGAACAATGAGCAGTTCTTC.